The following is a TCR beta chain sequence with its context. It has no known antigen specificity. The sample holds no much larger clone one base away, and base qualities are not on file. TCR beta chains were amplified from genomic DNA using the immunoSEQ hsTCRB kit. The immunoSEQ service sequenced the TCR beta libraries on an Illumina MiSeq instrument. The source study handled its data this way. Analysis of the repertoire data was performed with the immunoSEQ Analyzer. The table was pulled from immuneACCESS by TCRdb, which kept in-frame rearrangements only. Such tables lose some clones; where checked, under half of the loss comes from unresolved V genes, and the rest has no known cause. That table is the source of V, J and clone size, and D and trimming were worked out from the DNA. The sample records roughly 80,000 clones, 92% of which are singletons. About 5% of the sample lies in the top ten. The data derive from a study of resident and recirculating memory T cells in vitiligo (dated by TCRdb to the late 2010s). As for the study more broadly: For TCR beta sequencing, epidermis was obtained by shave biopsy from two lesional and two nonlesional sites, and PBMCs were also collected, from each of a few stable vitiligo patients. Without any cell sorting, samples were homogenized immediately before genomic DNA was extracted using the Qiagen DNeasy Blood & Tissue Kit. Human TCR beta sequencing was used to test whether specific clones in lesional vitiligo skin differed from clones in nonlesional skin and blood. Paper-wide results and their limitations: Overlap and correlation analysis found no significant repertoire overlap between any two biopsies, even biopsies from the same patient, apart from each lesion compared with itself. TCR sequences were not found to be conserved across biopsy sites or patients, suggesting that different lesions are infiltrated by different T cell clones, a pattern described as private specificity. Future mechanistic studies are needed so that the relative contributions of the lesion-infiltrating T cell clones and of human Trm versus Tcm pools can be evaluated. No unique dominant TCR clone was detected, and variation in clonality was observed among vitiligo lesions.

Vitiligo counted as stable when lesions had not changed during the previous 6 months. To count as stable, patients also needed to show no confetti depigmentation, which is a clinical sign of active vitiligo. Any patient who had received treatment in the previous three months was excluded. PBMCs were isolated from heparinized blood by Ficoll density gradient centrifugation and were subsequently flash-frozen. The material sequenced was blood. The sequence came from a male donor with vitiligo.

The bases read TGCGCCAGCAGCTGGGACAGGGTGTCGGACGAGCAGTACTTC. The translation is CASSWDRVSDEQYF. In this chain, TRBV5-1 is recombined with TRBJ2-7; the junction holds 9 bases that match TRBD1. CDR1 and CDR2 are read off the germline V gene as SGHRS and YFSETQ. The CDR3 goes from the cysteine to the phenylalanine over 14 residues. Only the CDR3 region is kept as DNA, spanning 42 bases read in frame from base 1. V ends up 3 bases short and J 5 bases short, with an unmatched junction base count of 6. The variable domain in full, with residues beyond the CDR3 obtained from the reference TRBV5-1 and TRBJ2-7 genes, is KAGVTQTPRYLIKTRGQQVTLSCSPISGHRSVSWYQQTPGQGLQFLFEYFSETQRNKGNFPGRFSGRQFSNSRSEMNVSTLELGDSALYLCASSWDRVSDEQYFGPGTRLTVT.